The clone carrying this TCR beta chain was counted ten times or more. As an off-target read in a library built for alpha chains, this beta chain has a frequency of little significance. Each TCR cDNA molecule bore a unique molecular identifier. Each CDR3 protein is one row after TCRdb ran MiXCR on the 5' RACE reads. The repertoire consists of approximately 15,000 distinct CDR3 sequences, with just over 3.5% occurring once and the leading ten covering approximately 9%. Time point defined: sample taken at primary tumor resection. Donation came from around 72 patients with untreated early-stage non-small cell lung cancer. Sequencing was performed on whole RNA extracted from tumor and nontumor lung tissue, or from frozen PBMC, and the material was left unsorted. The record originates from a study of spatial heterogeneity in lung cancer. The overall study: Alpha-chain sequences were consistently detected less often than beta-chain sequences.

The V gene lost 2 bases and the J gene lost 0 bases, with 2 bases spanning the gap. This CDR3 spans 14 amino acids. Germline loops: CDR1 MNHEY, CDR2 SVGAGI. Sample: normal lung tissue next to the tumor, taken at surgery. This rearrangement joins TRBV6-5 to TRBJ2-6; D is unclear. The sequence was obtained from a male donor with early-stage non-small cell lung cancer. CDR3 nucleotide sequence: TGTGCCAGCAGTTACGTCTCTGGGGCCAACGTCCTGACTTTC. It codes for CASSYVSGANVLTF.